The 13 T cell receptor beta chains reported below all come from one sample, sequenced in a study of T-cell reconstitution after alpha-beta-depleted transplantation in children (dated by TCRdb to between 2015 and 2016). Read against the paper, the sample's treatment or condition label means: allogeneic hematopoietic cell transplantation with graft depleted of TCRalphabeta T cells and CD19 B cells. Library preparation was by PCR. The instrument was an Illumina HiSeq 2500. To normalize quantification of the TCRbeta repertoire, the TCR libraries were built with molecular barcoding that relied on unique molecular identifiers. TCRdb reanalyzed the raw reads on its own, using fastp at Q25 for trimming and MiXCR for clone calling, and kept in-frame beta chains. Entries that share a CDR3 protein sequence are merged under the most common genes and DNA. For this sample there are 700,000 to 950,000 distinct CDR3 sequences; roughly 16% appear just once. The ten largest clones capture approximately 5% of the sample.

This material consisted of PBMCs, mostly from graft donor cells, taken 360 days after TCRalphabeta/CD19-depleted stem cell transplant. The receptors shown here come from a male patient younger than 18 who had a stem cell transplant for acute lymphoblastic leukemia, so the T cells may come from the graft donor.

This clonotype showed up just a few times. CDR3 protein: CASNVQTGPYGYTF. CDR3 sequence (DNA): TGTGCCAGCAACGTTCAGACAGGGCCCTATGGCTACACCTTC. This sequence joins TRBV7-9 and TRBJ1-2; 7 bases match TRBD1. The CDR3 length is 14 residues. The germline gives CDR1 SEHNR, CDR2 FQNEAQ (reference sequence). Trimming took 7 bases from V and 4 from J; bases not matched to a gene: 9.

The chain is built from TRBV14 and TRBJ1-4; the D is unclear. The germline V gene has CDR1 SGHDN and CDR2 FVKESK. The CDR3 totals 13 residues. Trimming shortened V by 4 bases and J by 11 bases, and 14 bases separated the two germline ends. CDR3 coding DNA: TGTGCCAGCAGCCCGGACCGTTTTGGGAAACTGTTTTTT. Its translation: CASSPDRFGKLFF.

This chain connects TRBV20-1 to TRBJ2-7, with 8 bases that match TRBD2. The CDR3 consists of 14 residues. The V gene's germline CDR1 is DFQATT and CDR2 SNEGSKA (reference sequence). V lost 0 bases to trimming and J lost 4 bases; unmatched junction nucleotides: 5. For the CDR3, the DNA is TGCAGTGCTAGAGAGCGGGAGGCTAAATACGAGCAGTACTTC. Protein product: CSAREREAKYEQYF.

This clonotype was counted only a few times. The chain recombines TRBV4-1 with TRBJ1-2; 8 bases align to TRBD1. The CDR3 has 16 residues. With V trimmed by 1 base and J by 4 bases, 8 bases remained unmatched. The germline gives CDR1 MGHRA, CDR2 YSYEKL. CDR3 nucleotides: TGCGCCAGCAGCCAAGGCGCAGGGGGCCTAATCTATGGCTACACCTTC. Translating it yields CASSQGAGGLIYGYTF.

V is TRBV18 and J is TRBJ1-1; D unresolved. The germline gives CDR1 KGHSH, CDR2 LQKENI. The CDR3 extends over 18 amino acids. V shed 0 bases and J shed 2 bases, with 19 bases lying between them. The CDR3 loop is CASSPPSLNWGGNTEAFF. CDR3 in DNA: TGTGCCAGCTCACCACCGAGTTTGAACTGGGGAGGCAACACTGAAGCTTTCTTT.

The V call is TRBV5-1, the J call TRBJ2-3, with 12 bases lining up with TRBD2. Unmatched junction bases numbered 10, after V lost 3 bases and J lost 14 bases. In germline, CDR1 is SGHRS, CDR2 YFSETQ. CDR3 size: 14 residues. CDR3 sequence (DNA): TGCGCCAGCAGCTGGGACCCGACTAGCGGGAGTTTGTATTTT. It encodes CASSWDPTSGSLYF.

The chain combines TRBV20-1 with TRBJ2-7; D is perhaps TRBD2 (6 bases). The germline V gene has CDR1 DFQATT and CDR2 SNEGSKA (reference sequence). This CDR3 has 14 residues. V was trimmed by 0 bases and J by 3 bases, leaving 12 bases between them. CDR3 region: CSARDPGLHYEQYF. The CDR3 coding sequence is TGCAGTGCTAGAGATCCGGGACTTCACTACGAGCAGTACTTC.

This chain uses TRBV18 with TRBJ2-7; possible D gene TRBD2, 5 bases. This CDR3 region has 14 residues. V was trimmed by 3 bases and J by 2 bases, leaving 11 bases between them. Germline CDR1 reads KGHSH; CDR2 reads LQKENI. DNA of the CDR3: TGTGCCAGCTCACCCTTGCCCGGGACCTACGAGCAGTACTTC. Translation gives CASSPLPGTYEQYF.

The chain is built from TRBV5-1 and TRBJ2-7; TRBD2 matches at 8 bases. After removal of 5 bases from V and 4 bases from J, the junction contained 5 bases not matched to a gene. Germline V gene sequence: CDR1 SGHRS, CDR2 YFSETQ. This CDR3 region has 13 residues. As DNA, the CDR3 is TGCGCCAGCAGAGGACTAGCCAAGTACGAGCAGTACTTC. Encoded protein: CASRGLAKYEQYF.

A few counts support this clonotype. The chain recombines TRBV2 with TRBJ2-7; possible D gene TRBD2, 6 bases. The CDR3 spans 13 residues. V lost 3 bases and J lost 5, with 11 bases in between. Germline lookup yields CDR1 SNHLY and CDR2 FYNNEI. CDR3 bases: TGTGCCAGCAGTGACCAAGCGGGCCACGAGCAGTACTTC. Amino acids: CASSDQAGHEQYF.

At least ten counts were recorded for this clonotype. This chain joins TRBV5-1 and TRBJ2-1; D is possibly TRBD1 (5 bases). Germline lookup yields CDR1 SGHRS and CDR2 YFSETQ. The V gene lost 5 bases and the J gene lost 2 bases, with 14 bases spanning the gap. This CDR3 spans 15 amino acids. CDR3 loop: CASSRIGRAYNEQFF. CDR3 DNA sequence: TGCGCCAGCAGTAGGATTGGCAGGGCCTACAATGAGCAGTTCTTC.

This clonotype was counted a few times. V usage is TRBV29-1 and J usage is TRBJ2-7; D remains unclear. The V end was cut by 7 bases, the J end by 1 base, with 11 bases between. This CDR3 has 12 amino acids. CDR1 and CDR2 from the germline V gene are SQVTM and ANQGSEA. CDR3 loop: CSAATHSYEQYF. DNA for the CDR3: TGCAGCGCCGCGACACATTCCTACGAGCAGTACTTC.

This clonotype was counted a few times. The chain carries TRBV15 and TRBJ1-1; no definite D call. The CDR3 sequence is 15 residues long. Germline lookup yields CDR1 LNHNV and CDR2 YYDKDF (reference sequence). Between the trimmed V and J ends, which lost 3 bases and 3 bases, there was a span of 14 bases. In nucleotides, the CDR3 is TGTGCCACCAGCAGGAACCCGAAGGTTTACACTGAAGCTTTCTTT. It translates to CATSRNPKVYTEAFF. Based on the CDR3 plus reference TRBV15 and TRBJ1-1, the full variable domain is DAMVIQNPRYQVTQFGKPVTLSCSQTLNHNVMYWYQQKSSQAPKLLFHYYDKDFNNEADTPDNFQSRRPNTSFCFLDIRSPGLGDTAMYLCATSRNPKVYTEAFFGQGTRLTVV.